One and the same sample provided the 18 T cell receptor beta chains below, sequenced in a study of CXCR3-negative and CXCR3-positive naive CD8 T cells. In preparing the TRB cDNA libraries, 5' RACE with UMI labels was used. TCRdb reprocessed the 5' RACE reads, with one entry per CDR3 protein and no DNA. The clone table shows about 43,000 distinct CDR3 sequences, with the ten largest holding 14% to 15%. Sequencing was performed on memory CD8+ T cells from blood. The receptors come from a human donor in good health. Some clones in this sample may be carry-over from other donors' samples.

The CDR3 reads CSADRAYNEQFF. The V gene is TRBV29-1, the J gene TRBJ2-1; TCRdb selects TRBD1, and the lack of DNA leaves this call unchecked. CDR1 and CDR2 (germline): SQVTM, ANQGSEA. CDR3 length: 12 residues.

The chain is built from TRBV29-1 and TRBJ2-1. Germline V gene lookup returns CDR1 SQVTM and CDR2 ANQGSEA. The CDR3 is 11 amino acids. This CDR3 is CSVESDNEQFF.

V gene TRBV4-2 combines with J gene TRBJ2-5; TCRdb selects TRBD2, and the lack of DNA leaves this call unchecked. CDR3 length: 16 residues. Germline loops: CDR1 LGHNA, CDR2 YNFKEQ. The CDR3 sequence: CASSQESGGAGETQYF.

The genes are TRBV7-6 and TRBJ2-1; as DNA is missing, the TRBD1 call by TCRdb cannot be tested. This CDR3 spans 16 amino acids. CDR1 is SGHVS, CDR2 FNYEAQ, per germline. CDR3 amino acids: CASSLDIMTARHEQFF.

The chain uses TRBV29-1 and TRBJ1-2; TCRdb proposes TRBD1, but this gene call is untestable without DNA. CDR3 length: 14 residues. Germline assignment: CDR1 SQVTM and CDR2 ANQGSEA. CDR3 amino acids: CSVVGLGDNYGYTF.

This rearrangement joins TRBV11-2 to TRBJ2-7; lacking DNA, the TRBD2 call made by TCRdb goes unchecked. In germline, CDR1 is SGHAT, CDR2 FQNNGV. The CDR3 contains 14 residues. The CDR3 reads CASSHRRASHEQYF. Full variable domain (remainder filled in from reference TRBV11-2 and TRBJ2-7): EAGVAQSPRYKIIEKRQSVAFWCNPISGHATLYWYQQILGQGPKLLIQFQNNGVVDDSQLPKDRFSAERLKGVDSTLKIQPAKLEDSAVYLCASSHRRASHEQYFGPGTRLTVT.

The V gene is TRBV6-5, the J gene TRBJ2-7; the D call from TCRdb, TRBD2, cannot be confirmed without DNA. The CDR3 contains 16 residues. Germline values: CDR1 MNHEY, CDR2 SVGAGI. CDR3 region: CASSYSRQEGPYEQYF.

The V and J genes are TRBV28 and TRBJ1-2; no DNA is available, so the TRBD1 call from TCRdb remains unchecked. Germline-derived CDR1 and CDR2 are MDHEN and SYDVKM. The CDR3 contains 14 residues. The CDR3 here is CASSSRDRARGYTF.

The chain uses TRBV2 and TRBJ2-3; TCRdb names TRBD2, which stays unverified in the absence of DNA. The CDR3 is made up of 15 amino acids. The germline gives CDR1 SNHLY, CDR2 FYNNEI. CDR3 protein: CASRPTGLSADTQYF.

The chain is built from TRBV2 and TRBJ2-2. Germline lookup yields CDR1 SNHLY and CDR2 FYNNEI. The CDR3 covers 14 residues. The CDR3 is CASRTLRNTGELFF.

The chain is built from TRBV11-1 and TRBJ2-1; TCRdb returns TRBD2, unconfirmable since there is no DNA. The CDR3 runs 16 residues. Germline values: CDR1 SGHAT, CDR2 FQDESV (reference sequence). This CDR3 is CASSLFGGSSYNEQFF.

The CDR3 sequence is CASSLIRGGPNEQFF. The rearrangement uses TRBV4-3 and TRBJ2-1; TCRdb's assignment of TRBD2 cannot be checked, as there is no DNA. The CDR3 sequence is 15 residues long. Germline V CDR1 and CDR2: LGHNA, YSLEER.

The genes are TRBV5-5 and TRBJ2-1; TCRdb's D gene call, TRBD1, goes unchecked for lack of DNA. The CDR3 loop spans 15 amino acids. The V gene's germline CDR1 is SGHKS and CDR2 YYEKEE (reference sequence). The CDR3 spells CASIAGPGFKGEQFF. Together with reference TRBV5-5 and TRBJ2-1, the CDR3 gives the full variable domain: DAGVTQSPTHLIKTRGQQVTLRCSPISGHKSVSWYQQVLGQGPQFIFQYYEKEERGRGNFPDRFSARQFPNYSSELNVNALLLGDSALYLCASIAGPGFKGEQFFGPGTRLTVL.

The chain combines TRBV5-1 with TRBJ2-2. This CDR3 comprises 14 residues. Looked up from germline, CDR1 is SGHRS and CDR2 is YFSETQ. CDR3 residues: CASSLDLLPGELFF.

This sequence joins TRBV7-9 and TRBJ1-1. CDR1 is SEHNR, CDR2 FQNEAQ, per germline (reference sequence). This CDR3 contains 12 residues. Here the CDR3 reads CASRLENTEAFF.

The chain recombines TRBV21-1 with TRBJ2-1; TCRdb's D call of TRBD1 is untestable without DNA. TRBV21-1 is a pseudogene locus. The CDR3 is 17 amino acids. The CDR3 sequence: CASSKEEGTGADDEQFF.

The V and J genes are TRBV6-4 and TRBJ2-1; the D call of TRBD1 rests on TCRdb alone, since no DNA is present to check it. The CDR3 runs to 18 residues. In germline, CDR1 is MRHNA, CDR2 SNTAGT. CDR3 sequence reads: CASSDKGDAGGDYNEQFF.

The V and J genes are TRBV6-5 and TRBJ2-1; TCRdb proposes TRBD2, but this gene call is untestable without DNA. The CDR3 is 17 residues long. Germline V CDR1 and CDR2: MNHEY, SVGAGI. The CDR3 loop reads CASSYSTGLPVYNEQFF.